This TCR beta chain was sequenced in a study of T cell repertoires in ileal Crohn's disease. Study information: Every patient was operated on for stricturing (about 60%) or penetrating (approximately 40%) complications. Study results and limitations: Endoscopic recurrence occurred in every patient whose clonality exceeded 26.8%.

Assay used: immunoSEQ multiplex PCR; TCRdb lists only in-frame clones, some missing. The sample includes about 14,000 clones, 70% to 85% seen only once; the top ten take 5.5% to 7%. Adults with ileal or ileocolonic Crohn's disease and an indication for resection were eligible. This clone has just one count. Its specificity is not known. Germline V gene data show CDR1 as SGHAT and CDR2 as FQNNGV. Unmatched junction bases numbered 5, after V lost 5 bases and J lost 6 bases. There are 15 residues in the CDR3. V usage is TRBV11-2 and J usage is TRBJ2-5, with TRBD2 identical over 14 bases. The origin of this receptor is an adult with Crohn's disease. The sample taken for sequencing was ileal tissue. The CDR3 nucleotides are TGTGCCAGCAGCAGGGGGACTAGCGGGGGACAGACCCAGTACTTC. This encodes CASSRGTSGGQTQYF. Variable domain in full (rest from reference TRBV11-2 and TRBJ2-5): EAGVAQSPRYKIIEKRQSVAFWCNPISGHATLYWYQQILGQGPKLLIQFQNNGVVDDSQLPKDRFSAERLKGVDSTLKIQPAKLEDSAVYLCASSRGTSGGQTQYFGPGTRLLVL.